In this sample, the clone carrying this T cell receptor (beta chain) is medium-sized. Its target is unknown. Time point: pre-sensitization, week 0. Treatment indicated: therapeutic diphenylcyclopropenone sensitization with weekly scalp DPC. This specimen belongs to a study of human T cells and chemical hapten exposure. Via MiXCR, TCRdb re-called the RACE reads, giving one row per CDR3 protein. The table records about 68,000 distinct CDR3 sequences, roughly 9.7% of them present only once. Broader study findings: Donors had alopecia, so their immune response may differ from healthy people's.

This TCR was sampled from a woman aged 45-59 years with alopecia areata. Some clones in this sample may be carry-over from other donors' samples. Specimen: whole blood, collected in connection with sensitization to the hapten diphenylcyclopropenone (DPC).

This CDR3 reads CSVRGQGLGNTEAFF. DNA for the CDR3: TGCAGCGTCCGGGGCCAGGGTTTAGGGAACACTGAAGCTTTCTTT. The chain combines TRBV29-1 with TRBJ1-1; D perhaps matches TRBD1 (5 bases). Germline V gene data show CDR1 as SQVTM and CDR2 as ANQGSEA. This CDR3 has 15 residues. V lost 6 bases and J lost 1, with 18 bases in between. Supplemented by reference TRBV29-1 and TRBJ1-1, the full variable domain reads SAVISQKPSRDICQRGTSLTIQCQVDSQVTMMFWYRQQPGQSLTLIATANQGSEATYESGFVIDKFPISRPNLTFSTLTVSNMSPEDSSIYLCSVRGQGLGNTEAFFGQGTRLTVV.